This T cell receptor beta chain appears in the sequencing data of a study of shared clonotypes between healthy human individuals. The assay was immunoSEQ multiplex PCR, and TCRdb's table has in-frame clones only and misses some. This repertoire shows millions of clones, roughly 91% found once; its top ten account for about 1.5%. The naive CD8 subset, CD45RO-negative cells positively selected for CCR7, excluded terminally differentiated effector memory CD45RA+ cells. Broader study findings: Naive CD4 clonotype sharing across a handful of donors was roughly 5%.

Trimming took off 4 bases at V and 8 bases at J, with 10 bases between the two ends. The CDR3 sequence is 12 residues long. Germline V CDR1 and CDR2: SGHRS, YFSETQ. Comment on this clone: The target antigen is unknown.

V gene TRBV5-1 combines with J gene TRBJ2-1; maybe TRBD1 (5 bases). This sequence originates from a man younger than 35 in good health. Some clones in this sample may be carry-over from other donors' samples. Sequencing used naive CD8+ T cells from PBMCs. CDR3 sequence reads: CASSNSGYEQFF. The CDR3 nucleotides read TGCGCCAGCAGCAATTCAGGGTATGAGCAGTTCTTC.